This TCR beta chain was captured in a study of CD8 T cells in ankylosing spondylitis. Findings and caveats of the study: A TCR beta motif made of 7 to 9 highly homologous variants seemed typical of ankylosing spondylitis blood.

CDR1 and CDR2 (germline): SGHTA, FQGTGA. Trimming took 3 bases from V and 6 from J, leaving 11 bases between them. The CDR3 sequence is 14 residues long. TCRdb reprocessed the 5' RACE reads via MiXCR and lists one record per CDR3 protein. Of around 480,000 distinct CDR3 sequences in the sample, roughly a sixth were seen once. Points on this clonotype: Its antigen is still unknown.

This clonotype was sampled from a male donor with ankylosing spondylitis. Specimen: blood, either unsorted or a sorted T cell fraction (not recorded which). The V and J genes are TRBV7-3 and TRBJ2-2; D is unclear. For the CDR3, the DNA is TGTGCCAGCAGCTTGAACCCCCTCGCCGGGGAGCTGTTTTTT. Its translation: CASSLNPLAGELFF.